This T cell receptor beta chain was recovered during a study of T cells expressing NK-cell markers. About the research overall: Repertoire data for TCR beta were derived from sorted T cells (CD3+CD56+NKG2C+, CD3+CD56+NKG2C- and CD3+CD56-NKG2C+). Among eight sequenced donors, seven carried HCMV seropositivity while one was seronegative.

TCRdb re-called the 5' RACE reads, yielding one record per CDR3 amino acid sequence without DNA. The table lists some 390,000 distinct CDR3 sequences, with around 11% in the top ten. Germline V lookup: CDR1 SGDLS, CDR2 YYNGEE. This CDR3 comprises 16 residues. The specimen was blood T cells: a sorted CD56 or NKG2C T cell subset, CD4+ or CD8+ T cells, or bulk PBMC T cells (not recorded which). This sequence joins TRBV9 and TRBJ2-3; TCRdb proposes TRBD2, but this gene call is untestable without DNA. This TCR was sampled from a woman in her forties or fifties in good health. CDR3 in amino acids: CASRPKDEAVPDTQYF.